A selection of T cell receptor beta chains follows, all from one sample in a study of beta chain features in type 1 diabetes. The data were produced by immunoSEQ multiplex PCR, yet TCRdb's version contains in-frame clones alone and is incomplete. Of a few hundred thousand clones listed, approximately 28% were seen once; the top ten hold 0.05% to 0.065%. The sequencing input was naive CD4+ T cells from blood. The receptor source for this set is a man aged 18 to 29 in good health. The CDR3 runs from the conserved cysteine through the conserved F or W. The D gene is left open where the match is weak. Size is stated for part of the rows, as once, few or many counts, or as a class when the clone is expanded.

>TRBJ1-2|TRBV30|few|TRBD1
TGTGCCTGGAGTAACAGGGGGCCCTATGGCTACACCTTC
CAWSNRGPYGYTF
>TRBJ1-1|TRBV18|few|-
TGTGCCAGCTCACCGATAATAGACGGTGAAGCTTTCTTT
CASSPIIDGEAFF
>TRBJ2-7|TRBV6-5|-|TRBD2
TGTGCCAGCAGTATCGGGGCTAGCGGCTACGAGCAGTACTTC
CASSIGASGYEQYF
>TRBJ1-3|TRBV9|-|-
TGTGCCAGCAGCGAGAGGGGGTCTGGAAACACCATATATTTT
CASSERGSGNTIYF
>TRBJ2-1|TRBV30|-|TRBD2
TGTGCCTGGAGTTCGGAGGGACTAGCGGGGTACAATGAGCAGTTCTTC
CAWSSEGLAGYNEQFF
>TRBJ2-3|TRBV5-1|few|-
TGCGCCAGCAGCCCGGACTGGAGCACAGATACGCAGTATTTT
CASSPDWSTDTQYF
>TRBJ2-2|TRBV7-9|-|-
TGTGCCAGCAGCTCCTTGAACAGATACACCGGGGAGCTGTTTTTT
CASSSLNRYTGELFF
>TRBJ2-7|TRBV14|few|-
TGTGCCAGCAGCCAAGATTTAGGTCGAGGCTACGAGCAGTACTTC
CASSQDLGRGYEQYF
>TRBJ2-7|TRBV11-2|few|TRBD2
TGTGCCAGCAGCTTAGCGTTGGCGGGAGGATCCTACGAGCAGTACTTC
CASSLALAGGSYEQYF
>TRBJ2-5|TRBV7-7|-|-
TGTGCCAGCAGCTCCTGGGGGCAAGAGACCCAGTACTTC
CASSSWGQETQYF
>TRBJ2-3|TRBV29-1|-|TRBD1
TGCAGCGTTGGTTCAGGGGGTGGCACAGATACGCAGTATTTT
CSVGSGGGTDTQYF
>TRBJ2-5|TRBV9|-|TRBD2
TGTGCCAGCAGCGTACAAGCTAGCGGGAAGGGGGAGACCCAGTACTTC
CASSVQASGKGETQYF
>TRBJ2-2|TRBV7-2|few|-
TGTGCCAGCAGCTCGAACACCGGGGAGCTGTTTTTT
CASSSNTGELFF
>TRBJ2-3|TRBV25-1|-|TRBD2
TGTGCCAGCAGTGAATTCCTAACTAGCGGGAGCAGGGCAGATACGCAGTATTTT
CASSEFLTSGSRADTQYF
>TRBJ2-1|TRBV7-6|few|-
TGTGCCAGCAGTGGTGGCTCCTACAATGAGCAGTTCTTC
CASSGGSYNEQFF
>TRBJ2-3|TRBV9|-|TRBD2
TGTGCCAGCAGCGTAGACGGCATTGGCGGGAGGGCTCGGGATACGCAGTATTTT
CASSVDGIGGRARDTQYF
>TRBJ2-7|TRBV27|-|TRBD2
TGTGCCAGCAGTAGGACTAGCTCCTACGAGCAGTACTTC
CASSRTSSYEQYF
>TRBJ2-7|TRBV19|-|TRBD1
TGTGCCAGTAGTATACGACAGGGGGCCTACGAGCAGTACTTC
CASSIRQGAYEQYF
>TRBJ1-5|TRBV2|-|-
TGTGCCAGCAAAGATGACAGTAATCAGCCCCAGCATTTT
CASKDDSNQPQHF
>TRBJ1-5|TRBV9|few|-
TGTGCCAGCAGCGTAGGGTTCGATCAGCCCCAGCATTTT
CASSVGFDQPQHF
>TRBJ1-3|TRBV29-1|-|-
TGCAGCGTTGGGTCCGGAAACACCATATATTTT
CSVGSGNTIYF